This T cell receptor beta chain was profiled in a study of T cell responses to AZD1222 COVID-19 vaccine. TCRdb keeps only in-frame clones here, not all; method: immunoSEQ multiplex PCR. The profile shows about 130,000 clones, roughly 90% of them singletons. Whole-study findings and limits: Vaccine-related CD4 TCRs covered spike, predominating at 160-218 and 743-854. Reports say nearly half of spike-specific TCRs go after unmutated variant regions.

Second-dose intervals of approximately 4 or approximately 12 weeks were pooled. A word on this clone: Its antigen is still unknown.

This CDR3 contains 16 residues. V was shortened by 1 base and J by 0 bases, with 10 bases between the two germline ends. The V gene's germline CDR1 is SGHTA and CDR2 FQGNSA. The chain has TRBV7-2 and TRBJ1-3; D is ambiguous. The sample here was peripheral blood, taken 28 days after the second AZD1222 dose. This clonotype was obtained from an adult who received the AZD1222 COVID-19 vaccine. CDR3 protein: CASSLVGSRSGNTIYF. In DNA, the CDR3 is TGTGCCAGCAGCTTAGTTGGCAGTCGCTCTGGAAACACCATATATTTT.